This T cell receptor beta chain was retrieved from a study of T cell changes during pregnancy in multiple sclerosis. The protocol was immunoSEQ multiplex PCR, while the TCRdb copy is restricted to in-frame clones and leaves out a portion. The sample lists 73,000 or so clones, around 90% occurring once. The specimen comprised peripheral blood, sampled after pregnancy. The sequence was obtained from a female donor in good health, enrolled as a control in a pregnancy study.

The CDR3 sequence: CAISESWDRGNGYTF. CDR3 in DNA: TGTGCCATCAGTGAGTCGTGGGACAGGGGAAATGGCTACACCTTC. This chain connects TRBV10-3 to TRBJ1-2; 10 nucleotides align to TRBD1. CDR3 length: 15 amino acids. Germline CDR1 reads ENHRY; CDR2 reads SYGVKD. With 0 bases clipped from V and 6 bases from J, the junction kept 4 bases outside the gene matches.